This entry is about one T cell receptor beta chain. This entry is derived from a study of blood T cell repertoires in COVID-19. Study-level information: Material from acute and convalescent COVID-19 was sourced from the United States, Italy and Spain.

Source study methods: Quantification of nucleated cells was approximated via reference gene primer amplification. Data came from immunoSEQ multiplex PCR; TCRdb stores just in-frame clones and leaves some out. V and J calls and clone size come straight from that table; D and trimming were deduced from the DNA. The table lists about 170,000 clones, around 84% of them singletons. Patients in Seattle were enrolled during active infection, then followed longitudinally. V dropped 3 bases and J dropped 3 bases, with 10 bases sitting between them. This CDR3 region has 13 residues. The germline gives CDR1 SQVTM, CDR2 ANQGSEA.

Material for sequencing was peripheral blood. The V and J genes are TRBV29-1 and TRBJ2-3; TRBD2 might be the D (5 bases). This sequence was found in an older woman with COVID-19, enrolled during active disease. CDR3 sequence reads: CSVERGRTDTQYF. CDR3 coding DNA: TGCAGCGTTGAGCGAGGGCGGACAGATACGCAGTATTTT.